The clone carrying this T cell receptor (beta chain) was observed at least ten times. The sample is drawn from a study of CD8 T cells in ankylosing spondylitis. One entry per CDR3 protein results from TCRdb running MiXCR on the 5' RACE reads. The sample contains about 220,000 distinct CDR3 sequences, 10% to 13% of which appear only once. V lost 6 bases and J lost 3, with 16 bases in between. The CDR3 is 15 residues long. Germline V gene data show CDR1 as SNHLY and CDR2 as FYNNEI. The specimen was blood, either unsorted or a sorted T cell fraction (not recorded which). The chain uses TRBV2 and TRBJ2-3; tentative D call: TRBD1 (7 bases). This clonotype was obtained from a male donor with ankylosing spondylitis or in good health (not recorded which). The CDR3 DNA is TGTGCCAGCAGCTACACGGCAGGGGGGACAGATACGCAGTATTTT. Encoded protein: CASSYTAGGTDTQYF.